Detailed here is one TCR beta chain. This record comes from a study of T-cell reconstitution after alpha-beta-depleted transplantation in children. Preparation of the TCRbeta library was carried out with unique molecular identifiers. TCRdb reprocessed the PCR reads with MiXCR, giving one entry per CDR3 protein. The data show 420,000 or so distinct CDR3 sequences, approximately 10% seen once. The specimen was PBMCs from the stem cell graft donor, collected from the stem cell graft. The receptor comes from a human donor who donated a stem cell graft to a child with acute myeloid leukemia.

The CDR3 DNA sequence: TGTGCCAGCAGTCCGGGACAGGGGTTCAACGAGCAGTACGTC. Protein: CASSPGQGFNEQYV. This chain uses TRBV6-5 with TRBJ2-7; 10 bases align to TRBD1. V lost 5 bases to trimming and J lost 5 bases; unmatched junction nucleotides: 6. Germline loops: CDR1 MNHEY, CDR2 SVGAGI. The CDR3 spans 14 residues.